This T cell receptor (beta chain) was documented in a study of T cell responses to AZD1222 COVID-19 vaccine. Study-wide background: Pooling of second doses given at about 4 or about 12 weeks was done.

Clones were read by immunoSEQ multiplex PCR, and TCRdb kept only the in-frame ones, dropping some. The sample shows approximately 150,000 clones, roughly nine tenths of them seen only once. Study-wide results and caveats: Spike-specific TCR breadth and depth both grew after two AZD1222 doses.

About this clone itself: Its specificity is not known.

Per the germline V gene, CDR1 is SNHLY and CDR2 is FYNNEI. Unmatched junction bases numbered 11, after V lost 4 bases and J lost 11 bases. This CDR3 has 15 residues. The sample here was peripheral blood, taken on day 0 of AZD1222 vaccination. V and J are TRBV2 and TRBJ2-3, with 11 bases fitting TRBD1. The sequence derives from an adult in good health. Written as DNA, the CDR3 is TGTGCCAGCAGTGTGATGGGACAGGGGGTCCCCGGGCAGTATTTT. Translation gives CASSVMGQGVPGQYF.